What follows are 2 T cell receptor beta chains derived from one specimen sequenced in a study of CD8+ T cells in alopecia areata. Following extraction, RNA underwent reverse transcription to cDNA, which served as the sequencing template. Sequencing used immunoSEQ multiplex PCR; TCRdb keeps in-frame clones, though not all of them. Of around 120,000 clones listed, 55% to 70% are singletons. Sequencing was done on a sample of CD4+ T cells sorted from blood. The source of these receptors is a human donor in good health.

The gene calls are TRBV6-5 and TRBJ2-1; 9 nucleotides agree with TRBD2. The germline gives CDR1 MNHEY, CDR2 SVGAGI. This CDR3 is built from 15 residues. With 6 bases clipped from V and 1 base from J, the junction kept 4 bases outside the gene matches. CDR3 DNA: TGTGCCAGCAGGGGTAGCGGGGGATCCTACAATGAGCAGTTCTTC. Translated, it gives CASRGSGGSYNEQFF.

This chain joins TRBV7-9 and TRBJ2-5, with 12 bases fitting TRBD1. The ends lost 7 bases at V and 5 bases at J; junction bases unmatched: 11. The CDR3 is 16 amino acids. The germline V gene has CDR1 SEHNR and CDR2 FQNEAQ (reference sequence). CDR3 amino acids: CASTLPWDRGLETQYF. The CDR3 nucleotides are TGTGCCAGCACCCTCCCCTGGGACAGGGGGCTGGAGACCCAGTACTTC.